This paragraph covers one T cell receptor beta chain sequence. V lost 4 bases and J lost 0; bases outside the gene matches: 7. CDR3 length: 16 amino acids. Germline CDR1 is SGHAT and CDR2 is FQNNGV. These data are taken from a study of control samples from healthy donors and cancer patients. The table came from immunoSEQ multiplex PCR; TCRdb's copy has only in-frame clones and leaves some out. Among 150,000 to 200,000 clones listed, roughly 92% were seen once. The chain couples TRBV11-2 to TRBJ2-3, with TRBD2 identical over 7 bases. This clonotype was obtained from a man aged 30 to 45 in good health. Sequencing was performed on blood. In DNA, the CDR3 is TGTGCCAGCAGCTGGGGGGGGAGCTCTAGCACAGATACGCAGTATTTT. As protein: CASSWGGSSSTDTQYF.